What follows are 24 T cell receptor beta chains derived from one specimen sequenced in a study of T cell responses to AZD1222 COVID-19 vaccine. Profiled with immunoSEQ multiplex PCR; TCRdb holds only in-frame clones, not every one. Of tens of thousands of clones listed, around 85% are singletons. The sample was peripheral blood, taken 28 days after the second AZD1222 dose. These receptors were obtained from an adult who received the AZD1222 COVID-19 vaccine.

This chain connects TRBV21-1 to TRBJ1-2; the table's D call, TRBD1, was not checked against the DNA. TRBV21-1 is described as a pseudogene. The CDR3 sequence is 17 residues long. CDR3 bases: TGTGCCAGCAGCGAAACAGGGGGTCGTAGAGTTAGTGATGGCTACACCTTC. Protein product: CASSETGGRRVSDGYTF.

This clone came up a few times. The gene calls are TRBV19 and TRBJ1-4; TRBD1 might be the D (5 bases). CDR1 is LNHDA and CDR2 is SQIVND in the germline V gene (reference sequence). Trimming left V 0 bases short and J 0 bases short, with 8 bases between. This CDR3 is 16 amino acids long. The CDR3, as DNA: TGTGCCAGTAGTATAGACAGGGTTGCAACTAATGAAAAACTGTTTTTT. Protein product: CASSIDRVATNEKLFF. The entire variable domain, with the rest obtained from reference TRBV19 and TRBJ1-4, is as follows: DGGITQSPKYLFRKEGQNVTLSCEQNLNHDAMYWYRQDPGQGLRLIYYSQIVNDFQKGDIAEGYSVSREKKESFPLTVTSAQKNPTAFYLCASSIDRVATNEKLFFGSGTQLSVL.

This clone was counted once. The chain has TRBV5-1 and TRBJ2-1; TRBD2 aligns across 7 bases. V gave up 4 bases and J gave up 0 bases; unmatched junction bases: 7. The CDR3 runs to 16 residues. Germline loops: CDR1 SGHRS, CDR2 YFSETQ. The CDR3 is CASSQSSGNSYNEQFF. The CDR3 region has the DNA TGCGCCAGCAGCCAGTCGAGCGGGAACTCCTACAATGAGCAGTTCTTC.

The CDR3 is CASSQRPMLYEQYV. The DNA of the CDR3 is TGTGCCAGCAGCCAAAGACCGATGCTCTACGAGCAGTACGTC. V usage is TRBV14 and J usage is TRBJ2-7, with D unresolved. Trimming shortened V by 2 bases and J by 3 bases, and 11 bases separated the two germline ends. The CDR3 totals 14 residues. Germline CDR1 and CDR2: SGHDN and FVKESK.

The J gene is TRBJ1-5, the V gene TRBV7-2; D perhaps matches TRBD1 (5 bases). Trimming pared 2 bases from V and 1 base from J, leaving 15 bases between. This CDR3 contains 17 residues. Germline values: CDR1 SGHTA, CDR2 FQGNSA. This CDR3 is CASSLFSGDPSNQPQHF. CDR3 in DNA: TGTGCCAGCAGCTTATTTTCTGGGGACCCGAGCAATCAGCCCCAGCATTTT.

The sample holds one count of this clone. V gene TRBV10-2 combines with J gene TRBJ1-5, with 9 positions matching TRBD1. CDR1 is WSHSY and CDR2 is SAAADI in the germline V gene. Trimming cost V 8 bases and J 4 bases; bases outside gene matches: 18. This CDR3 spans 18 amino acids. CDR3 protein: CASSAGQGTASPNQPQHF. The CDR3 coding sequence is TGCGCCAGCTCCGCAGGACAGGGGACCGCGTCTCCGAATCAGCCCCAGCATTTT.

This clone was seen only a few times. V gene TRBV5-1 combines with J gene TRBJ2-2, with TRBD2 as a possible D gene (5 bases). The V end was cut by 9 bases, the J end by 0 bases, with 12 bases between. Germline V gene data show CDR1 as SGHRS and CDR2 as YFSETQ. The CDR3 totals 14 residues. CDR3 DNA sequence: TGCGCCACCCGGGGATCAGCGAACACCGGGGAGCTGTTTTTT. This codes for CATRGSANTGELFF.

This chain joins TRBV12-3 or TRBV12-4 and TRBJ2-7, with 7 bases lining up with TRBD2. The CDR3 loop spans 13 amino acids. The trim removed 6 bases at V and 6 bases at J, leaving 8 bases unmatched. The CDR3 spells CASSPWGGVEQYF. In DNA, the CDR3 is TGTGCCAGCAGCCCGTGGGGAGGGGTCGAGCAGTACTTC.

V usage is TRBV3-1 (or the pseudogene TRBV3-2) and J usage is TRBJ2-3; D ambiguous. V shed 1 base and J shed 5 bases, with 13 bases lying between them. The CDR3 totals 15 residues. Germline CDR1 is LGHDT and CDR2 is YNNKEL (reference sequence). Written as DNA, the CDR3 is TGTGCCAGCAGCCAAGGGGGTAGCCTCCGAGATACGCAGTATTTT. Its translation is CASSQGGSLRDTQYF.

The chain links TRBV7-2 to TRBJ2-5, with TRBD2 identical over 7 bases. This CDR3 is 15 amino acids long. V was clipped by 0 bases and J by 2 bases; unmatched bases: 3. Germline loops: CDR1 SGHTA, CDR2 FQGNSA. The CDR3 sequence is CASSLASGPQETQYF. The DNA for the CDR3 is TGTGCCAGCAGCTTAGCTAGCGGGCCACAAGAGACCCAGTACTTC.

The gene calls are TRBV28 and TRBJ2-1; D is unclear. This CDR3 comprises 15 residues. CDR1 is MDHEN and CDR2 is SYDVKM in the germline V gene. V lost 2 bases and J 6 bases, leaving 14 bases between the germline ends. CDR3 sequence: CASSLGGNTLNEQFF. CDR3 DNA: TGTGCCAGCAGTTTAGGTGGGAACACGCTCAATGAGCAGTTCTTC.

As DNA, the CDR3 is TGTGCCAGCAGCAAGAGGACAGGGGGCGAGTCTGGAAACACCATATATTTT. Translation: CASSKRTGGESGNTIYF. The chain employs TRBV7-2 and TRBJ1-3; 11 nucleotides align to TRBD1. This CDR3 contains 17 residues. Trimming removed 5 bases from V and 1 base from J; junction bases left unmatched: 7. CDR1 is SGHTA and CDR2 is FQGNSA in the germline V gene.

The rearrangement joins TRBV5-5 to TRBJ1-2; 8 nucleotides match TRBD1. Germline V gene sequence: CDR1 SGHKS, CDR2 YYEKEE (reference sequence). This CDR3 region has 14 residues. The V gene end was trimmed by 2 bases and the J gene end by 6 bases; junction bases not matched to a gene: 6. CDR3 sequence (DNA): TGTGCCAGCAGCTTCCAGGGGGCGAATGATGGCTACACCTTC. It specifies CASSFQGANDGYTF.

This clone has just one count. The chain has TRBV7-9 and TRBJ1-5; D gene uncertain. V was clipped by 1 base and J by 0 bases, with 4 bases between them. Germline V lookup: CDR1 SEHNR, CDR2 FQNEAQ (reference sequence). The CDR3 runs 14 residues. The CDR3: CASSLDSSNQPQHF. The CDR3, as DNA: TGTGCCAGCAGCTTAGACAGTAGCAATCAGCCCCAGCATTTT.

This clone was seen just once. The chain has TRBV7-2 and TRBJ1-1; D unclear. The CDR3 is 12 residues long. The V gene's germline CDR1 is SGHTA and CDR2 FQGNSA. The V and J ends lost 4 bases and 0 bases respectively, with 3 bases between them. CDR3 bases: TGTGCCAGCAGCTATATGAACACTGAAGCTTTCTTT. Translation gives CASSYMNTEAFF.

The V gene is TRBV5-6, the J gene TRBJ1-1; D uncertain. Per the germline V gene, CDR1 is SGHDT and CDR2 is YYEEEE. The CDR3 has 14 amino acids. V dropped 2 bases and J dropped 8 bases, with 16 bases sitting between them. CDR3 loop: CASSFYPRVEEAFF. Here the CDR3 DNA reads TGTGCCAGCAGCTTTTACCCCCGTGTCGAAGAAGCTTTCTTT.

This clone was seen more than once but under ten times. The V and J genes are TRBV7-3 and TRBJ2-7; 8 bases map to TRBD1. Trimming removed 4 bases from V and 6 bases from J; junction bases left unmatched: 5. Looked up from germline, CDR1 is SGHTA and CDR2 is FQGTGA. CDR3 size: 13 residues. This CDR3 reads CASSSDRGGEQYF. CDR3 coding DNA: TGTGCCAGCAGCTCCGACAGGGGTGGCGAGCAGTACTTC.

V gene TRBV3-1 (or the pseudogene TRBV3-2) combines with J gene TRBJ1-1; D not resolved. Trimming cost V 3 bases and J 7 bases, with 15 bases left between them. The CDR3 is 14 amino acids. CDR1 and CDR2 (germline): LGHDT, YNNKEL (reference sequence). CDR3 nucleotide sequence: TGTGCCAGCAGCCACCCCGGGGAGGGAAATGAAGCTTTCTTT. Its protein product is CASSHPGEGNEAFF.

This clone was found a few times. The V call is TRBV5-1, the J call TRBJ2-7; 9 bases fit TRBD2. V trimming: 6 bases; J trimming: 1 base; junction bases outside the gene matches: 5. The CDR3 contains 14 residues. Germline V CDR1 and CDR2: SGHRS, YFSETQ. The CDR3 DNA reads as TGCGCCAGCACCTCGACTAGCGGATCCTACGAGCAGTACTTC. It codes for CASTSTSGSYEQYF.

The chain recombines TRBV18 with TRBJ2-7; D might be TRBD1 (6 bases). The CDR3 loop spans 15 amino acids. Trimming took off 2 bases at V and 7 bases at J, with 18 bases between the two ends. Per the germline V gene, CDR1 is KGHSH and CDR2 is LQKENI. The CDR3 nucleotides read TGTGCCAGCTCACCATCCGGGACACCAACTATGGAGCAGTACGTC. Its protein is CASSPSGTPTMEQYV.

V usage is TRBV28 and J usage is TRBJ1-4, with 9 bases fitting TRBD1. Germline trimming cut 2 bases from V and 6 bases from J; bases unmatched to any gene: 4. This CDR3 comprises 15 residues. The germline V gene encodes CDR1 MDHEN and CDR2 SYDVKM. CDR3 nucleotides: TGTGCCAGCAGTTTACACAGGGGGCGGTATGAAAAACTGTTTTTT. Its protein product is CASSLHRGRYEKLFF.

The rearrangement links TRBV11-3 to TRBJ2-3; tentative D call: TRBD2 (6 bases). The CDR3 is made up of 16 amino acids. Germline V lookup: CDR1 SGHNT, CDR2 YENEEA. V lost 0 bases and J lost 2, with 12 bases in between. CDR3 in amino acids: CASSLEGGITTDTQYF. The CDR3 DNA follows: TGTGCCAGCAGCTTAGAAGGCGGGATCACCACAGATACGCAGTATTTT.

This chain connects TRBV6-5 to TRBJ1-2, with 7 bases matching TRBD1. The V gene's germline CDR1 is MNHEY and CDR2 SVGAGI. The V gene end was trimmed by 0 bases and the J gene end by 1 base; junction bases not matched to a gene: 5. The CDR3 has 16 residues. CDR3 sequence reads: CASSYSLQGDNYGYTF. CDR3 DNA sequence: TGTGCCAGCAGTTACTCGCTCCAGGGGGATAACTATGGCTACACCTTC.

V is TRBV24-1 and J is TRBJ1-2; D is possibly TRBD1 (5 bases). V was shortened by 4 bases and J by 4 bases, with 9 bases between the two germline ends. Germline loops: CDR1 KGHDR, CDR2 SFDVKD. There are 13 residues in the CDR3. CDR3 nucleotides: TGTGCCACCAGTGACCACGACAGCTATGGCTACACCTTC. It yields the protein CATSDHDSYGYTF.